This entry features one T cell receptor beta chain sequence. This entry is derived from a study of response to subunit inactivated influenza vaccine. TCRdb reanalysed the RT-PCR reads using MiXCR and keeps one entry per CDR3 protein. Here the sample spans 600,000 to 700,000 distinct CDR3 sequences, 14% being singletons. The source of this sequence is a man in his fifties or sixties who received an inactivated influenza vaccine. This sample comprised PBMCs from blood, obtained 14 days before vaccination.

The CDR3 region is CASSPTNGPYEQYF. For the CDR3, the DNA is TGTGCCAGCAGCCCGACGAACGGGCCCTACGAGCAGTACTTC. The chain recombines TRBV7-2 with TRBJ2-7; no definite D call. CDR1 SGHTA and CDR2 FQGNSA come from the germline V gene. The CDR3 loop spans 14 amino acids. V was trimmed by 5 bases and J by 2 bases, leaving 13 bases between them.